The 9 T cell receptor beta chains below all came from one sample that was sequenced in a study of blood T cell repertoires in COVID-19. Clones were sequenced by immunoSEQ multiplex PCR, and TCRdb holds only the in-frame ones, with some missing. This sample has about 380,000 clones, with roughly 89% found just once. Sequences were obtained from peripheral blood. These receptors all come from a man aged 18 to 29 with active or convalescent COVID-19.

The chain employs TRBV28 and TRBJ2-3; TRBD1 matches at 8 bases. J gave up 2 bases and V 6 bases, and 7 bases lay outside the gene matches. Germline CDR1 MDHEN, CDR2 SYDVKM. The CDR3 length is 15 residues. The CDR3 protein is CASSTGQGNTDTQYF. The CDR3 nucleotides are TGTGCCAGCAGCACAGGACAGGGTAACACAGATACGCAGTATTTT.

The CDR3 coding sequence is TGTGCCAGCAGCTTTGGACAGGGGAACGGTCAGCCCCAGCATTTT. Translated: CASSFGQGNGQPQHF. This chain joins TRBV7-9 and TRBJ1-5; 9 bases line up with TRBD1. This CDR3 region has 15 residues. J lost 6 bases, V lost 3 bases, and 6 bases had no gene match. The germline V gene has CDR1 SEHNR and CDR2 FQNEAQ (reference sequence).

The chain couples TRBV9 to TRBJ2-7; 8 bases are a match to TRBD2. This CDR3 contains 14 residues. Germline CDR1 SGDLS, CDR2 YYNGEE. V was clipped by 4 bases and J by 6 bases; unmatched bases: 9. The CDR3 loop reads CASSMGLVGSEQYF. DNA of the CDR3: TGTGCCAGCAGCATGGGACTAGTGGGATCCGAGCAGTACTTC.

This chain connects TRBV6-6 to TRBJ2-7; TRBD2 aligns across 7 bases. The CDR3 consists of 15 residues. The germline CDR1 and CDR2 sequences are MNHNY and SVGAGI (reference sequence). Trimming removed 5 bases from V and 3 bases from J; junction bases left unmatched: 10. The CDR3 bases are TGTGCCAGCAGTCCGCGAGGTAGCGGGTACTACGAGCAGTACTTC. This sequence encodes CASSPRGSGYYEQYF.

The gene calls are TRBV27 and TRBJ1-2, with 9 nucleotides matching TRBD1. V was pared by 4 bases and J by 0 bases, with 6 bases of the junction left unmatched. CDR3 length: 16 amino acids. The germline CDR1 and CDR2 sequences are MNHEY and SMNVEV (reference sequence). CDR3 in DNA: TGTGCCAGCAGTTCTACAGGGGGCCCAGCTAACTATGGCTACACCTTC. Translation: CASSSTGGPANYGYTF.

The chain recombines TRBV5-1 with TRBJ2-7; D remains ambiguous. V lost 5 bases and J 4 bases, leaving 10 bases between the germline ends. The V gene's germline CDR1 is SGHRS and CDR2 YFSETQ. This CDR3 is built from 12 residues. Here the CDR3 DNA reads TGCGCCAGCAGTCCTTCCGGGTACGAGCAGTACTTC. It translates to CASSPSGYEQYF.

As for this clone: The junction and the germline gene differ at one end; a read error may be behind it. The genes are TRBV7-7 and TRBJ1-1; D is undetermined. The CDR3 extends over 13 amino acids. The germline V gene has CDR1 SSHAT and CDR2 FNYEAQ (reference sequence). The DNA of the CDR3 is TGTGCTAGCAGCTTAGTTTCGGGGACTGAAGCTTTCTTT. Translated, it gives CASSLVSGTEAFF. The full variable domain, with the rest looked up from reference TRBV7-7 and TRBJ1-1, is GAGVSQSPRYKVTKRGQDVTLRCDPISSHATLYWYQQALGQGPEFLTYFNYEAQPDKSGLPSDRFSAERPEGSISTLTIQRTEQRDSAMYRCASSLVSGTEAFFGQGTRLTVV.

This clone has a handful of counts. The chain uses TRBV4-2 and TRBJ1-2, with TRBD1 matching over 9 bases. Germline V gives CDR1 LGHNA, CDR2 YNFKEQ. V was clipped by 2 bases and J by 7 bases; unmatched bases: 5. The CDR3 covers 14 residues. The CDR3 sequence is CASSQRTGERGYTF. CDR3 in DNA: TGTGCCAGCAGCCAAAGGACAGGGGAGCGTGGCTACACCTTC.

The chain recombines TRBV7-2 with TRBJ1-2, with D possibly being TRBD1 (6 bases). CDR1 and CDR2 (germline): SGHTA, FQGNSA. Between the trimmed V and J ends, which lost 2 bases and 6 bases, there was a span of 13 bases. There are 14 residues in the CDR3. CDR3 protein: CASSLTQGRDGYTF. In DNA, the CDR3 is TGTGCCAGCAGCTTAACGCAGGGGCGGGATGGCTACACCTTC.